One TCR beta chain is described in this entry. Alongside a J-beta primer mix, a sample-barcoded 5' primer served in a second PCR lasting about 7 to 11 cycles. TCRdb fed the 5' RACE reads into MiXCR, producing one record per CDR3 protein. The top ten clones hold 11% of a sample with under 2 million distinct CDR3 sequences, 30% to 40% of them seen once. This entry comes from a study of blood T cells in healthy people across ages. V shed 4 bases and J shed 0 bases, with 14 bases lying between them. Germline loops: CDR1 SGHTA, CDR2 FQGNSA. The CDR3 spans 16 residues. The chain carries TRBV7-2 and TRBJ2-3; possibly TRBD1 for D (6 bases). The sequence was obtained from a woman aged 30 to 39 in good health. The specimen was blood. The CDR3 DNA sequence: TGTGCCAGCAGCTCAACGACAGGAGCTAGCACAGATACGCAGTATTTT. Encoded protein: CASSSTTGASTDTQYF.